Below are 18 T cell receptor beta chains sequenced from a single sample in a study of identical twins. One entry per CDR3 protein results from TCRdb running MiXCR on the 5' RACE reads. The top ten hold approximately 11% of the sample, which has around 240,000 distinct CDR3 sequences, about 11% seen once. The sample taken for sequencing was memory T cells sorted from blood. These receptors came from a middle-aged man in good health.

In its sample, this clonotype was seen a few times. The chain couples TRBV7-2 to TRBJ2-7; D possibly uses TRBD1 or TRBD2 (5 bases each). This CDR3 is 16 amino acids long. V lost 1 base, J lost 2 bases, and 15 bases lay in between. CDR1 and CDR2 from the germline V gene are SGHTA and FQGNSA. The CDR3 nucleotides are TGTGCCAGCAGCTTAGGTTCGGGGCGGATTCCCTACGAGCAGTACTTC. It codes for CASSLGSGRIPYEQYF.

This clonotype was observed many times. The rearrangement joins TRBV6-1 to TRBJ1-5; D unresolved. V dropped 1 base and J dropped 6 bases, with 4 bases sitting between them. The germline gives CDR1 MNHNS, CDR2 SASEGT. This CDR3 is built from 12 residues. CDR3 residues: CASSEGGQPQHF. DNA of the CDR3: TGTGCCAGCAGTGAAGGGGGTCAGCCCCAGCATTTT.

This sequence joins TRBV28 and TRBJ2-7; TRBD2 is a possible D gene (6 bases). This CDR3 is built from 17 residues. Looked up from germline, CDR1 is MDHEN and CDR2 is SYDVKM. V gave up 1 base and J gave up 0 bases, with 16 bases separating them. DNA of the CDR3: TGTGCCAGCAGTTTATCGGTTGGAGGGGATACCTCCTACGAGCAGTACTTC. Protein: CASSLSVGGDTSYEQYF.

The rearrangement uses TRBV5-4 and TRBJ2-7, with TRBD1 matching over 7 bases. CDR1 is SGHNT, CDR2 YYREEE, per germline (reference sequence). CDR3 length: 15 amino acids. V was clipped by 0 bases and J by 2 bases; unmatched bases: 5. Written as DNA, the CDR3 is TGTGCCAGCAGCTTGGCGCAAGGGGGCCCCTACGAGCAGTACTTC. It codes for CASSLAQGGPYEQYF. Full variable domain (remainder filled in from reference TRBV5-4 and TRBJ2-7): ETGVTQSPTHLIKTRGQQVTLRCSSQSGHNTVSWYQQALGQGPQFIFQYYREEENGRGNFPPRFSGLQFPNYSSELNVNALELDDSALYLCASSLAQGGPYEQYFGPGTRLTVT.

Ten or more counts support this clonotype. The J gene is TRBJ1-1, the V gene TRBV4-1; D gene unclear. The CDR3 is 18 amino acids. Germline lookup yields CDR1 MGHRA and CDR2 YSYEKL. V dropped 0 bases and J dropped 1 base, with 18 bases sitting between them. In DNA, the CDR3 is TGCGCCAGCAGCCAAGATCAGGCCATTTTGGGCAGGAACACTGAAGCTTTCTTT. Encoded protein: CASSQDQAILGRNTEAFF.

This clonotype was seen a few times. The V call is TRBV11-2, the J call TRBJ2-5; D is possibly TRBD2 (5 bases). Trimming took off 4 bases at V and 1 base at J, with 10 bases between the two ends. CDR1 and CDR2 (germline): SGHAT, FQNNGV. The CDR3 has 14 residues. The CDR3 region has the DNA TGTGCCAGCAGCTACTACCGGGGCCAAGAGACCCAGTACTTC. The encoded protein is CASSYYRGQETQYF. Drawing the rest from reference TRBV11-2 and TRBJ2-5, the complete variable domain is EAGVAQSPRYKIIEKRQSVAFWCNPISGHATLYWYQQILGQGPKLLIQFQNNGVVDDSQLPKDRFSAERLKGVDSTLKIQPAKLEDSAVYLCASSYYRGQETQYFGPGTRLLVL.

This clonotype came up many times. V usage is TRBV10-3 and J usage is TRBJ2-3; 8 bases are shared with TRBD2. V lost 3 bases to trimming and J lost 5 bases; unmatched junction nucleotides: 4. There are 14 residues in the CDR3. Germline V gene sequence: CDR1 ENHRY, CDR2 SYGVKD. For the CDR3, the DNA is TGTGCCATCAGTGATCCGGGAGGGGTAGATACGCAGTATTTT. The encoded protein is CAISDPGGVDTQYF.

In its sample, this clonotype was seen many times. This chain connects TRBV7-9 to TRBJ1-1; perhaps TRBD1 as D (6 bases). The V gene's germline CDR1 is SEHNR and CDR2 FQNEAQ (reference sequence). The CDR3 loop spans 11 amino acids. V lost 5 bases, J lost 11 bases, and 12 bases lay in between. The CDR3 spells CASSTGFGAFF. DNA for the CDR3: TGTGCCAGCAGCACAGGGTTTGGCGCTTTCTTT.

This clonotype came up a few times. CDR3: CASSPPGASPYNEQFF. The DNA for the CDR3 is TGTGCCAGCAGCCCCCCGGGGGCCAGTCCCTACAATGAGCAGTTCTTC. This chain connects TRBV7-9 to TRBJ2-1, with D perhaps being TRBD1 or TRBD2 (6 bases each). The CDR3 sequence is 16 residues long. Trimming shortened V by 5 bases and J by 2 bases, and 16 bases separated the two germline ends. Germline CDR1 SEHNR, CDR2 FQNEAQ (reference sequence). The full variable domain, its missing parts supplied by reference TRBV7-9 and TRBJ2-1, is DTGVSQNPRHKITKRGQNVTFRCDPISEHNRLYWYRQTLGQGPEFLTYFQNEAQLEKSRLLSDRFSAERPKGSFSTLEIQRTEQGDSAMYLCASSPPGASPYNEQFFGPGTRLTVL.

The table lists this clonotype with many counts. The chain has TRBV20-1 and TRBJ2-5; 8 positions agree with TRBD1. V lost 4 bases to trimming and J lost 5 bases; unmatched junction nucleotides: 9. The CDR3 loop spans 14 amino acids. The germline CDR1 and CDR2 sequences are DFQATT and SNEGSKA (reference sequence). The CDR3 DNA reads as TGCAGTGCTATGAGGGCAGGGGGCCGGGAGACCCAGTACTTC. It codes for CSAMRAGGRETQYF.

There are many counts of this clonotype. This sequence joins TRBV18 and TRBJ2-1, with 11 bases lining up with TRBD2. CDR3 length: 14 amino acids. CDR1 is KGHSH, CDR2 LQKENI, per germline. Trimming took 4 bases from V and 7 from J; bases not matched to a gene: 3. CDR3 region: CASSLAGGPNEQFF. CDR3 DNA: TGTGCCAGCTCACTAGCGGGAGGGCCGAATGAGCAGTTCTTC.

This clonotype was recorded a few times. V and J are TRBV9 and TRBJ1-6, with D tentatively TRBD1 (5 bases). Germline-derived CDR1 and CDR2 are SGDLS and YYNGEE. This CDR3 spans 13 amino acids. Trimming removed 4 bases at V and 10 bases at J, with 12 bases between. The CDR3: CASSPPRGSPLHF. CDR3 DNA sequence: TGTGCCAGCAGCCCCCCCCGGGGCTCACCCCTCCACTTT.

This clonotype showed up just a few times. J is TRBJ2-7 and V is TRBV20-1; TRBD2 agrees at 15 bases. Per germline, CDR1 DFQATT and CDR2 SNEGSKA (reference sequence). V trimming: 6 bases; J trimming: 7 bases; junction bases outside the gene matches: 10. The CDR3 is 15 amino acids. The chain's CDR3 is CSALGLAGGNEEQYF. The CDR3 bases are TGCAGTGCATTGGGACTAGCGGGGGGTAATGAAGAGCAGTACTTC.

A few counts support this clonotype. V gene TRBV5-1 combines with J gene TRBJ1-1; the D is unclear. The CDR3 contains 15 residues. Trimming removed 3 bases at V and 1 base at J, with 13 bases between. Looked up from germline, CDR1 is SGHRS and CDR2 is YFSETQ. In DNA, the CDR3 is TGCGCCAGCAGCTGGGGTGACCGGGGGAACACTGAAGCTTTCTTT. Protein: CASSWGDRGNTEAFF.

The chain links TRBV20-1 to TRBJ2-3; 7 bases are a match to TRBD2. The germline CDR1 and CDR2 sequences are DFQATT and SNEGSKA (reference sequence). This CDR3 comprises 16 residues. V lost 0 bases, J lost 1 base, and 7 bases stayed unmatched. For the CDR3, the DNA is TGCAGTGCTAGAGATTTGGCGCTAGCGGGCACAGATACGCAGTATTTT. This encodes CSARDLALAGTDTQYF.

This clonotype occurred many times. This chain joins TRBV7-9 and TRBJ1-2; TRBD1 agrees at 9 bases. This CDR3 has 16 residues. V lost 4 bases, J lost 4 bases, and 10 bases stayed unmatched. The V gene's germline CDR1 is SEHNR and CDR2 FQNEAQ (reference sequence). CDR3 sequence: CASSSDRTGASYGYTF. The CDR3 DNA sequence: TGTGCCAGCAGCTCTGATAGGACAGGGGCCTCCTATGGCTACACCTTC.

This clonotype was seen repeatedly, ten times or more. V usage is TRBV20-1 and J usage is TRBJ1-2, with no clear D. V lost 6 bases and J 7 bases, leaving 12 bases between the germline ends. From germline, CDR1 is DFQATT and CDR2 SNEGSKA (reference sequence). The CDR3 runs to 11 residues. CDR3 protein: CSANDGSGYTF. The CDR3 DNA is TGCAGTGCAAATGACGGGAGTGGCTACACCTTC.

This clonotype was seen repeatedly, ten times or more. The chain uses TRBV6-2 or TRBV6-3 and TRBJ2-2; D gene unclear. The CDR3 is 13 residues long. The V and J ends lost 1 base and 6 bases respectively, with 6 bases between them. Germline CDR1 is MNHEY and CDR2 is SVGEGT. The CDR3 is CASSYFESGELFF. The DNA of the CDR3 is TGTGCCAGCAGTTACTTCGAATCCGGGGAGCTGTTTTTT.